The 4 T cell receptor beta chains presented below share a single source sample, sequenced in a study of T cell changes during pregnancy in multiple sclerosis. The table came from immunoSEQ multiplex PCR; TCRdb's copy has only in-frame clones and leaves some out. This sample has some 42,000 clones; approximately 94% occur once, and the top ten carry around 0.64%. The source was CD4+ T cells from peripheral blood mononuclear cells, collected in the third trimester of pregnancy. The receptors were gathered from a female donor with multiple sclerosis, enrolled in a pregnancy study.

This clone has just one count. V gene TRBV7-2 combines with J gene TRBJ2-7; D unclear. V was shortened by 5 bases and J by 6 bases, with 14 bases between the two germline ends. There are 13 residues in the CDR3. Germline CDR1 and CDR2: SGHTA and FQGNSA. CDR3 DNA: TGTGCCAGCAGCACCCTCATGATCAGCGAGCAGTACTTC. As protein: CASSTLMISEQYF.

The rearrangement links TRBV6-5 to TRBJ1-2; tentatively, D is TRBD1 (5 bases). CDR1 is MNHEY and CDR2 is SVGAGI in the germline V gene. The CDR3 has 14 residues. V was pared by 2 bases and J by 0 bases, with 7 bases between. The CDR3 sequence is CASSYDRANYGYTF. In nucleotides, the CDR3 is TGTGCCAGCAGTTACGACAGAGCTAACTATGGCTACACCTTC.

This chain links TRBV2 with TRBJ2-1; TRBD2 aligns across 13 bases. CDR1 SNHLY and CDR2 FYNNEI come from the germline V gene. The CDR3 totals 16 residues. V trimming: 6 bases; J trimming: 7 bases; junction bases outside the gene matches: 9. The DNA of the CDR3 is TGTGCCAGCAGGCAGACCGGGACTAGCGGGGTGAATGAGCAGTTCTTC. This translates into CASRQTGTSGVNEQFF. Full variable domain (outside the CDR3, taken from reference TRBV2 and TRBJ2-1): EPEVTQTPSHQVTQMGQEVILRCVPISNHLYFYWYRQILGQKVEFLVSFYNNEISEKSEIFDDQFSVERPDGSNFTLKIRSTKLEDSAMYFCASRQTGTSGVNEQFFGPGTRLTVL.

This clone is a singleton in its sample. The chain combines TRBV9 with TRBJ2-3; no definite D call. Germline loops: CDR1 SGDLS, CDR2 YYNGEE. Trimming pared 4 bases from V and 0 bases from J, leaving 12 bases between. The CDR3 is 15 amino acids. The CDR3 reads CASSPEQTSTDTQYF. The CDR3 coding sequence is TGTGCCAGCAGCCCGGAGCAGACTAGCACAGATACGCAGTATTTT.